The rows below give T cell receptor beta chains drawn from one sample of a study of blood T cells in healthy people across ages. TCRdb called the 5' RACE reads again in MiXCR, with one record for every CDR3 protein. The table lists over 1,300,000 distinct CDR3 sequences, roughly 60% of them singletons. The sample taken for sequencing was blood. All receptors come from a man between 18 and 35 years old in good health. Each CDR3 is given with its conserved first and last residue. Each record gives: V gene, J gene, CDR3 protein.

>TRBV12-3/TRBV12-4|TRBJ2-3
CAISFRDRGDTDTQYF
>TRBV20-1|TRBJ1-2
CSAQRQMGYCGYTF
>TRBV4-3|TRBJ2-4
CVSSHRIAKNIQYF
>TRBV4-1|TRBJ2-1
CASSQGLTGGYEQFF
>TRBV5-8|TRBJ1-1
CASSFGTLNTEAFF
>TRBV20-1|TRBJ1-5
CSASPGYNQPQHF
>TRBV10-3|.
CAISAGGEQYF
>TRBV2|TRBJ2-1
CASKSWGPHNEQFF
>TRBV15|TRBJ2-2
CATSRADENPGELFF
>TRBV7-9|TRBJ1-2
CASIPLGAAYGYTF
>TRBV10-3|TRBJ2-1
CAISGGQITFDEQFF
>TRBV7-9|TRBJ1-2
CASSSGAWRIYGYTF
>TRBV5-5|TRBJ2-2
CASSITSGGSNTGELFF
>TRBV5-1|TRBJ1-4
CASSARGNSEKLFF
>TRBV29-1|TRBJ1-1
CSVLGAVNTEAFF
>TRBV20-1|TRBJ2-1
CSASRGLAGAEQFF
>TRBV30|TRBJ1-2
CAWKERESYGYTF
>TRBV6-2/TRBV6-3|TRBJ2-7
CASSYSITDHSYEQYF
>TRBV10-3|.
CAISPGTGFYEQYF
>TRBV20-1|TRBJ2-1
CSASELTHNEQFF
>TRBV11-2|TRBJ2-5
CASSLGHYQETQYF
>TRBV20-1|TRBJ2-7
CSAGGWDAYEQYF
>TRBV9|TRBJ1-5
CASSVDGYQPQHF